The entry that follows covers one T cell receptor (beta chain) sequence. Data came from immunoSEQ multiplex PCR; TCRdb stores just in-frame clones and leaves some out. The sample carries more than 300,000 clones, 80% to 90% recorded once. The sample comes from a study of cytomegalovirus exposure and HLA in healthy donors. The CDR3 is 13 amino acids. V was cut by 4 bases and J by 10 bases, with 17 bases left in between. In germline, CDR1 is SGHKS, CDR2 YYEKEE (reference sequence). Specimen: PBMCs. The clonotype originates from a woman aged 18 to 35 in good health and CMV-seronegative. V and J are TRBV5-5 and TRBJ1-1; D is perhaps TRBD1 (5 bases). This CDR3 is CASSLGVGPAAFF. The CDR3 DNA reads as TGTGCCAGCAGCCTTGGGGTGGGGCCTGCAGCTTTCTTT.